This TCR beta chain was recovered during a study of PD-1 blockade in classical Hodgkin lymphoma (dated by TCRdb to about 2020). In the study overall: Nivolumab dosing was 3 mg/kg intravenously every 2 weeks, continuing until either disease progression or unacceptable toxicity. A peripheral blood immune signature of response to PD-1 blockade in classical Hodgkin lymphoma was defined using TCR beta sequencing and CyTOF.

Genomic DNA was isolated using the Qiagen DNeasy kit from unsorted PBMCs as well as from negatively selected CD4+ and CD8+ fractions. TCR beta CDR3 regions were subjected to amplification by immunoSEQ multiplex PCR with primers that anneal to V and J segments. Amplification bias was minimized using a synthetic immune receptor repertoire, and residual bias was removed computationally after sequencing. For the original study's pipeline: Custom Python scripts were used to quantify repertoire diversity as the Shannon entropy index. Unsorted, CD4+ and CD8+ repertoires were analyzed separately, except in combined analyses where CD4+ and CD8+ sequences were merged in silico. Clonal expansion was defined as a frequency increase of at least 2-fold after treatment compared with C1D1, and clones undetected at baseline were assigned a pseudocount of 0.5. Clones with 0 or 1 copy at C1D1 were defined as singleton clones, while clones with 2 or more copies were defined as non-singleton clones. By matching protein sequences in sorted samples from the same patient, clones expanded in unsorted samples were annotated as CD4+, CD8+ or unknown. Wilcoxon tests on paired samples were used to test changes in diversity from C1D1 to C4D1. Sourced from immuneACCESS, this table was stored by TCRdb with only in-frame sequences that have V and J called. A share of the clones is absent; for the studies checked, an unresolved V gene accounts for under half, and the remainder has no known explanation. The DNA gave D and trimming, while V, J and clone size come from that table. The sample includes 15,000 to 20,000 clones, with roughly three quarters observed a single time. More than 20% of the sample lies in the top ten.

Broad study findings and their caveats: Baseline diversity similar to that of newly diagnosed patients was observed in trial patients achieving complete response, whereas significantly lower diversity was observed in partial responders and progressors. Newly diagnosed patients were reported to have lower baseline TCR diversity than healthy donors, and relapsed/refractory patients were reported to have lower baseline TCR diversity still. Only a single clinical trial cohort was studied, and what caused the repertoire differences, possibly disease activity or prior therapy, remained undefined. Lower diversity was seen in patients whose nivolumab began less than 1 year after ASCT, and these patients were left out of later analyses so that immune reconstitution would not confound the results. By C4D1, a significant rise was seen in CD4+ TCR diversity but not in CD8+ TCR diversity (p=0.0027 vs p=0.16), and the rise was most apparent among complete responders (p=0.02).

At the junction V is shortened by 2 bases and J by 2 bases, with 10 bases in between. From cysteine to phenylalanine, the CDR3 is 14 amino acids long. The only DNA kept is the CDR3, 42 bases in frame from the first base. Reading the germline V gene gives CDR1 SGHDT and CDR2 YYEEEE. In light of the paper, this sample's time point label describes: cycle 4 day 1 (C4D1), after six to seven weeks of nivolumab. Every trial patient had relapsed after autologous stem cell transplantation, and cohorts A, B and C differed in prior brentuximab vedotin exposure. A total of roughly 57 patients with relapsed/refractory classical Hodgkin lymphoma made up the trial cohort, and each patient's best overall response was complete response, partial response or progressive disease. In the multi-cohort phase II CheckMate 205 trial, trial patients received single-agent nivolumab. Best overall response was determined by an independent review committee according to the 2007 International Working Group response criteria. Trial PBMCs were obtained immediately prior to nivolumab initiation (C1D1) and on therapy at cycle 2 day 1 and cycle 4 day 1. After peripheral blood was drawn into 8 mL Vacutainer Cell Preparation Tubes, PBMCs were isolated by centrifugation and then cryopreserved.

A note on this clone: Its recognized antigen is unknown. Per-base qualities were not stored, and no clone one base away is much larger.

The source of this sequence is a human donor with classical Hodgkin lymphoma. The starting material was peripheral blood mononuclear cells (PBMCs), obtained before the fourth cycle of nivolumab. The chain is assembled from TRBV5-6 and TRBJ1-1; tentative D gene TRBD1, with 5 bases matching. The nucleotides read TGTGCCAGCAGCTTCCTTGACAGAAACACTGAAGCTTTCTTT. Translation gives CASSFLDRNTEAFF.